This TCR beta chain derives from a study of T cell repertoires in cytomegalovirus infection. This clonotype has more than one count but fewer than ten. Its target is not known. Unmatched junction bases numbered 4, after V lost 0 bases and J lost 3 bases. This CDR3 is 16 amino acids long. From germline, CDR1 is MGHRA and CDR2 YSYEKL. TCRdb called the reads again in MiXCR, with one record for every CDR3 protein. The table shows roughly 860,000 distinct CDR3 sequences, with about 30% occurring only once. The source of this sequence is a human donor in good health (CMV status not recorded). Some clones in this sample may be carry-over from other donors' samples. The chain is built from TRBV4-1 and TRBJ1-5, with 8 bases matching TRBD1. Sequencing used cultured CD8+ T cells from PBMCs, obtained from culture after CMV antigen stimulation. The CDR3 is CASSQDVTGDNQPQHF. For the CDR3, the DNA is TGCGCCAGCAGCCAAGATGTGACAGGGGACAATCAGCCCCAGCATTTT.